The 18 T cell receptor beta chains below come from one sample, sequenced in a study of CD8+ T cells in alopecia areata. The sequencing template was cDNA reverse transcribed from extracted RNA. This table comes from immunoSEQ multiplex PCR, and its TCRdb copy is limited to in-frame clones, with some not included. The specimen has over 250,000 clones, none found just once. Researchers sorted pooled cutaneous lymph node cells on the basis of CD4, CD8alpha, NKG2D, NKG2ACE and other markers. The sequencing sample was made of CD4+ T cells sorted from a lymph node. The receptors originated from a C3H/HeJ mouse with alopecia areata. This strain has MHC haplotype H2-k.

This clone occurred a few times. The gene names here belong to mouse. Read sequence stops 4 residues before the CDR3 end, and the germline J gene provides the missing end. J is TRBJ2-2 and V is TRBV19; D possibly corresponds to TRBD1 (6 bases). This CDR3 region has 13 residues. The germline V gene encodes CDR1 FNHDT and CDR2 SITEND (reference sequence). The V and J ends lost 6 bases and 2 bases respectively, with 8 bases between them. CDR3 DNA (partial): TGTGCCAGCACCGACAGGAACACCGGG. As protein: CASTDRNTG. In full, the CDR3 reads CASTDRNTGQLYF.

This clone was seen a few times. The germline and genes are mouse ones. The CDR3 is CASSEGWGAETLYF. The sequenced CDR3 bases are TGTGCCAGCAGTGAAGGTTGGGGTGCAGAA. The chain uses TRBV13-3 and TRBJ2-3; no clear D. Read data end 4 residues before the CDR3 end; the end is taken from the germline J gene. Trimming stripped 2 bases from V and 1 base from J, with 8 bases between. The CDR3 consists of 14 residues. Germline V gene data show CDR1 as NNHDY and CDR2 as SYVADS.

The table lists this clone with a few counts. Each gene name is a mouse one. The read falls 4 residues short of the CDR3 end, and the missing part is taken from the germline J gene. This chain uses TRBV17 with TRBJ2-1, with a possible D match to TRBD1 (6 bases). Germline V lookup: CDR1 MNHDT, CDR2 YYDKIL. This CDR3 spans 15 amino acids. V lost 3 bases and J 1 base, leaving 10 bases between the germline ends. The CDR3 is CASSRKDSNYAEQFF. The covered CDR3 bases are TGTGCTAGCAGTAGGAAGGACAGCAACTATGCT.

Details on this clone: Just one base apart from a much larger clone, this may be a read error. Gene names and germline match the mouse. This sample also contains other DNA sequences that code for the same CDR3. CDR3 DNA (partial): TGTGCCAGCAGCGAACAGGGGGCAAACTCC. It yields the protein CASSEQGANS. From start to end, the CDR3 is CASSEQGANSDYTF. The chain has TRBV13-1 and TRBJ1-2, with 8 nucleotides matching TRBD1. The read falls 4 residues short of the CDR3 end, and the missing part is taken from the germline J gene. Per germline, CDR1 NSHNY and CDR2 SYGAGN. The CDR3 is 14 residues long. J was trimmed by 0 bases and V by 5 bases; bases with no gene match: 3.

A note on this clone: Mouse gene names and germline throughout. From the germline J gene comes the end of the CDR3, since the read stops 4 residues before it. The chain has TRBV13-1 and TRBJ2-4; 7 nucleotides match TRBD2. Germline CDR1 is NSHNY and CDR2 is SYGAGN. This CDR3 is 12 amino acids long. CDR3 bases read: TGTGCCAGCAGTGTGGGGGGAAAC. It translates to CASSVGGN. The CDR3 in full is CASSVGGNTLYF.

This clone was seen repeatedly, ten times or more. The genes are named according to mouse. The CDR3 extends 4 residues past the end of the read, so its final part is completed from the germline J gene. Different DNA sequences within this sample yield the same CDR3. The V gene is TRBV31, the J gene TRBJ1-2, with a tentative D call TRBD1 (6 bases). Trimming took off 1 base at V and 0 bases at J, with 6 bases between the two ends. Per germline, CDR1 GKSSPN and CDR2 SITVG. The length of the CDR3 is 13 residues. CDR3 protein: CAWSQGANSDYTF. Incomplete CDR3 DNA: TGTGCCTGGAGTCAGGGGGCAAACTCC.

This clone was detected only a few times. Germline and genes: mouse. The CDR3 end is not reached by the read, which stops 4 residues before it; the germline J gene fills it in. This sample also contains other DNA sequences that code for the same CDR3. The genes are TRBV1 and TRBJ2-5; 9 nucleotides line up with TRBD2. Germline CDR1 and CDR2: NSQYPW and LRSPGD (reference sequence). The CDR3 consists of 15 residues. This CDR3 is CTCSADWGGGDTQYF. The sequenced part of the CDR3 DNA is TGCACCTGCAGTGCAGACTGGGGGGGAGGAGAC.

This clone was found a few times. Gene names refer to mouse genes. The CDR3 is cut off 4 residues early in the read; its end comes from the germline J gene. The chain links TRBV13-3 to TRBJ2-3, with TRBD2 matching 8 bases. The CDR3 covers 13 residues. Per germline, CDR1 NNHDY and CDR2 SYVADS. The CDR3 spells CASSDWGEETLYF. CDR3 DNA (partial): TGTGCCAGCAGTGACTGGGGGGAAGAA.

Turning to this clone: Mouse gene names and germline throughout. Sequencing ends 4 residues short of the CDR3 end; the germline J gene provides the rest. Other DNA sequences from this sample encode an identical CDR3 as well. The V and J genes are TRBV5 and TRBJ2-5; 8 bases line up with TRBD2. Looked up from germline, CDR1 is LGHNA and CDR2 is YNLKQL (reference sequence). V dropped 3 bases and J dropped 2; count of bases not matched to a gene: 1. The CDR3 is 14 amino acids. The covered CDR3 bases are TGTGCCAGCAGCCAGACTGGGGTCCAAGAC. It codes for CASSQTGVQD. The entire CDR3 protein is CASSQTGVQDTQYF.

This clone was seen more than once but under ten times. Germline and genes here are mouse. Read data end 4 residues before the CDR3 end; the end is taken from the germline J gene. The same CDR3 also results from other DNA sequences found in this sample. The chain links TRBV17 to TRBJ2-5; 9 bases are shared with TRBD2. Germline loops: CDR1 MNHDT, CDR2 YYDKIL. The CDR3 consists of 16 residues. The CDR3 protein is CASSRDRLGGRDTQYF. The sequenced CDR3 bases are TGTGCTAGCAGTAGAGATCGTTTGGGGGGGCGCGAC. The full variable domain, its missing parts supplied by reference TRBV17 and TRBJ2-5, is DTTVKQNPRYKLARVGKPVNLICSQTMNHDTMYWYQKKPNQAPKLLLFYYDKILNREADTFEKFQSSRPNNSFCSLYIGSAGLEYSAMYLCASSRDRLGGRDTQYFGPGTRLLVL.

This clone appeared a few times. Gene names denote mouse genes. The missing CDR3 end, 4 residues past where the read stops, is filled in from the germline J gene. Other DNA sequences from this sample encode an identical CDR3 as well. The chain recombines TRBV19 with TRBJ2-5; D remains unclear. CDR1 and CDR2 (germline): FNHDT, SITEND (reference sequence). The CDR3 covers 13 residues. Deletions cut 4 bases from V and 0 bases from J, with 6 bases between. Incomplete CDR3 DNA: TGTGCCAGCAGTCGAGGGAACCAAGAC. This gives the protein CASSRGNQD. The full CDR3 reads CASSRGNQDTQYF.

This clone was recorded a few times. The germline and genes are mouse ones. The CDR3 goes on 4 residues after the read ends, and that part is filled in from the germline J gene. The chain couples TRBV13-3 to TRBJ1-1, with 7 bases fitting TRBD1. Per germline, CDR1 NNHDY and CDR2 SYVADS. The J segment lost 0 bases and the V segment lost 6 bases, leaving 5 bases of the junction unmatched. The CDR3 has 14 residues. The sequenced part of the CDR3 DNA is TGTGCCAGCACCCGACAGGGTGCAAACACA. Translation gives CASTRQGANT. The full CDR3 reads CASTRQGANTEVFF.

This clone was detected only a few times. Germline and genes: mouse. The sequenced fragment ends 4 residues before the CDR3 boundary, so the rest is inferred from the germline J gene. The identical CDR3 is also encoded by other nucleotide sequences in the sample. The gene calls are TRBV13-2 and TRBJ2-5, with 7 nucleotides matching TRBD2. The CDR3 spans 13 residues. Germline CDR1 and CDR2: NNHNN and SYGAGS (reference sequence). Partial CDR3 DNA: TGTGCCAGCGGTGAGCTGGGGGAGGAC. Its translation: CASGELGED. The full CDR3 sequence reads CASGELGEDTQYF.

This clone was observed a few times. All gene names here are mouse names. The read ends 4 residues early relative to the CDR3; the germline J gene fills the gap. The chain uses TRBV13-2 and TRBJ2-3, with a weak D call TRBD1 (7 bases). This CDR3 has 16 residues. Germline V gives CDR1 NNHNN, CDR2 SYGAGS (reference sequence). The V end lost 3 bases, the J end lost 0 bases, and 14 bases lay between the germline ends. The CDR3 loop is CASGGQGLFSAETLYF. The part of the CDR3 DNA that was read is TGTGCCAGCGGTGGACAGGGACTTTTTAGTGCAGAA.

This clone appeared a few times. Gene names follow the mouse nomenclature. The CDR3 end lies 4 residues beyond the end of the read and is filled in from the germline J gene. This specimen includes other DNA sequences encoding the same CDR3. The J gene is TRBJ2-3, the V gene TRBV13-3; D not resolved. Between the trimmed V and J ends, which lost 2 bases and 0 bases, there was a span of 7 bases. The length of the CDR3 is 14 residues. Germline values: CDR1 NNHDY, CDR2 SYVADS. The covered CDR3 bases are TGTGCCAGCAGTGAAACAGCTAGTGCAGAA. As protein: CASSETASAE. The full CDR3 protein reads CASSETASAETLYF.

The sample holds a few counts of this clone. Germline and genes here are mouse. Read sequence stops 4 residues before the CDR3 end, and the germline J gene provides the missing end. Other DNA sequences from this sample encode an identical CDR3 as well. The V call is TRBV19, the J call TRBJ2-3, with 9 bases fitting TRBD1. From germline, CDR1 is FNHDT and CDR2 SITEND (reference sequence). The CDR3 contains 14 residues. The trim removed 5 bases at V and 1 base at J, leaving 2 bases unmatched. CDR3 sequence: CASRQGAGAETLYF. The covered CDR3 bases are TGTGCCAGCAGACAGGGGGCCGGTGCAGAA.

This clone was picked up a small number of times. The gene symbols are mouse symbols. With the read ending 4 residues before the CDR3 end, the germline J gene is used to fill in that end. V usage is TRBV5 and J usage is TRBJ2-5; 8 bases match TRBD2. From germline, CDR1 is LGHNA and CDR2 YNLKQL (reference sequence). The CDR3 contains 16 residues. The sequenced part of the CDR3 DNA is TGTGCCAGCAGCCAAAAACCCTGGGGGGATGGAGAC. It yields the protein CASSQKPWGDGD. The full CDR3 sequence reads CASSQKPWGDGDTQYF.

On this clone: The gene names here belong to mouse. The read stops 4 residues short of the end of the CDR3; the missing end is completed from the germline J gene. V and J are TRBV5 and TRBJ2-7, with D perhaps matching TRBD1 (6 bases). The CDR3 runs to 13 residues. In germline, CDR1 is LGHNA, CDR2 YNLKQL (reference sequence). CDR3 sequence reads: CASSQENRDEQYF. The sequenced CDR3 bases are TGTGCCAGCAGCCAAGAAAACAGGGAT.